This T cell receptor (beta chain) emerged from a study of OX40 agonist ivuxolimab in advanced cancers. Study-wide background: Dose-escalation subjects each had hepatocellular carcinoma, melanoma, renal cell or head and neck cancer.

Study-wide results and limits: No determination was made of the antigen specificity of the expanded peripheral T cells. Researchers report that CD8+ T cells had, on average, more expanded clones than CD4+.

Using immunoSEQ multiplex PCR, the repertoire was profiled, and TCRdb retains in-frame clones only, with some absent. The table has around 70,000 clones, roughly 80% seen once. Points on this clone: The antigen remains undetermined.

The germline CDR1 and CDR2 sequences are MDHEN and SYDVKM. The CDR3 totals 12 residues. V dropped 3 bases and J dropped 7 bases, with 6 bases sitting between them. The chain is built from TRBV28 and TRBJ2-2, with D unclear. The clonotype comes from an adult with an advanced solid tumor such as melanoma, head and neck, liver or kidney cancer. The material sequenced was CD4+ or CD8+ T cells sorted from blood, taken in a trial of the OX40 agonist ivuxolimab. The CDR3 DNA is TGTGCCAGCAGTTTTTTTGGCGGGGAGCTGTTTTTT. Encoded protein: CASSFFGGELFF. Variable domain in full (rest from reference TRBV28 and TRBJ2-2): DVKVTQSSRYLVKRTGEKVFLECVQDMDHENMFWYRQDPGLGLRLIYFSYDVKMKEKGDIPEGYSVSREKKERFSLILESASTNQTSMYLCASSFFGGELFFGEGSRLTVL.